These 15 T cell receptor beta chains were sequenced from one sample in a study of Ad26.COV2.S vaccination and SARS-CoV-2 variants. Libraries were prepared by immunoSEQ multiplex PCR; TCRdb keeps only in-frame clonotypes and omits some of them. The sample contains about 400,000 clones, around 85% of which appear only once. Regarding treatment: roughly 18 received Ad26.COV2.S at low or high dose, single or two shots; 5 received placebo; per-sample allocation not given. Day 63 after the first vaccine or placebo injection was the time point for sampling. The sample was peripheral blood, taken in a trial of Ad26.COV2.S vaccine versus placebo. The receptors were sampled from a person between 18 and 60 years old who received the Ad26.COV2.S COVID-19 vaccine or a placebo.

The chain employs TRBV6-1 and TRBJ1-1; tentative D call: TRBD1 (6 bases). CDR3 length: 16 amino acids. Germline V gene lookup returns CDR1 MNHNS and CDR2 SASEGT. The ends were cut back, 2 bases at V and 0 bases at J, with 13 bases in the middle. For the CDR3, the DNA is TGTGCCAGCAGTGAAAGGGGGAGGGGGGTGAACACTGAAGCTTTCTTT. It yields the protein CASSERGRGVNTEAFF.

This clone was found once. The genes are TRBV4-1 and TRBJ2-3; D might be TRBD1 (7 bases). The V gene lost 4 bases and the J gene lost 0 bases, with 17 bases spanning the gap. The CDR3 is 17 residues long. Per germline, CDR1 MGHRA and CDR2 YSYEKL. The CDR3 sequence: CASSLQGVAASTDTQYF. DNA for the CDR3: TGCGCCAGCAGCCTCCAGGGGGTAGCGGCTAGCACAGATACGCAGTATTTT.

V is TRBV7-2 and J is TRBJ2-7, with unresolved D. This CDR3 spans 13 amino acids. Trimming pared 0 bases from V and 0 bases from J, leaving 3 bases between. Germline CDR1 SGHTA, CDR2 FQGNSA. For the CDR3, the DNA is TGTGCCAGCAGCTTAGCGCACTCCTACGAGCAGTACTTC. Its translation is CASSLAHSYEQYF.

In this sample, this clone turned up a few times. The chain carries TRBV19 and TRBJ1-6; the D is unclear. The CDR3 is 15 residues long. From germline, CDR1 is LNHDA and CDR2 SQIVND (reference sequence). The ends were cut back, 8 bases at V and 8 bases at J, with 19 bases in the middle. This CDR3 is CASGPWQSPDSPLHF. In nucleotides, the CDR3 is TGTGCCAGTGGACCTTGGCAATCGCCGGATTCACCCCTCCACTTT.

This clone was recorded a few times. The V gene is TRBV30, the J gene TRBJ2-7; D remains unclear. In germline, CDR1 is GTSNPN, CDR2 SVGIG (reference sequence). Trimming took 4 bases from V and 3 from J, leaving 13 bases between them. The CDR3 loop spans 13 amino acids. Here the CDR3 reads CAWTTDWSYEQYF. The CDR3 bases are TGTGCCTGGACCACCGACTGGAGCTACGAGCAGTACTTC.

This chain links TRBV20-1 with TRBJ1-2, with a possible D match to TRBD1 (5 bases). The V end was cut by 7 bases, the J end by 8 bases, with 14 bases between. Germline CDR1 reads DFQATT; CDR2 reads SNEGSKA (reference sequence). The CDR3 consists of 11 residues. The CDR3 coding sequence is TGCAGTGGGGGGAGTGGGACGGGCTACACCTTC. Its protein is CSGGSGTGYTF.

The chain joins TRBV15 to TRBJ2-5; 9 bases match TRBD1. Germline CDR1 and CDR2: LNHNV and YYDKDF (reference sequence). After removal of 0 bases from V and 13 bases from J, the junction contained 3 bases not matched to a gene. The CDR3 loop spans 12 amino acids. As DNA, the CDR3 is TGTGCCACCAGCAGAGAGGGACAGGGTGCGTACTTC. Translation gives CATSREGQGAYF.

The V gene is TRBV4-1, the J gene TRBJ2-1, with 10 positions matching TRBD2. J was trimmed by 9 bases and V by 4 bases; bases with no gene match: 6. The CDR3 has 14 amino acids. The germline CDR1 and CDR2 sequences are MGHRA and YSYEKL. The CDR3 loop reads CASSPGLASGEQFF. CDR3 nucleotides: TGCGCCAGCAGCCCGGGACTAGCGAGCGGTGAGCAGTTCTTC.

This chain connects TRBV10-1 to TRBJ1-1; possibly TRBD1 for D (6 bases). This CDR3 spans 13 amino acids. CDR1 is WNHNN, CDR2 SYGVQD, per germline (reference sequence). Trimming shortened V by 7 bases and J by 2 bases, and 11 bases separated the two germline ends. As DNA, the CDR3 is TGCGCCAGCATGAGGGACACAAACACTGAAGCTTTCTTT. Translated: CASMRDTNTEAFF.

The CDR3 nucleotides read TGTGCCAGCAGCTACAAAAACATTCAGTACTTC. Encoded protein: CASSYKNIQYF. The chain uses TRBV6-2 or TRBV6-3 and TRBJ2-4; D is undetermined. Trimming pared 6 bases from V and 3 bases from J, leaving 3 bases between. CDR1 is MNHEY and CDR2 is SVGEGT in the germline V gene. CDR3 length: 11 amino acids.

J is TRBJ1-1 and V is TRBV6-4; 10 bases agree with TRBD1. The germline CDR1 and CDR2 sequences are MRHNA and SNTAGT. The ends lost 4 bases at V and 7 bases at J; junction bases unmatched: 3. This CDR3 contains 13 residues. The DNA of the CDR3 is TGTGCCAGCAGTGGACAGGGGGCCGGTGAAGCTTTCTTT. Residues: CASSGQGAGEAFF.

The table lists this clone with many counts. The rearrangement joins TRBV7-6 to TRBJ2-7; 7 positions agree with TRBD1. This CDR3 is built from 17 residues. The germline V gene has CDR1 SGHVS and CDR2 FNYEAQ. Trimming at V came to 5 bases and at J to 4 bases, leaving 17 bases not matched to a gene. The CDR3 spells CASSGYQGAGGRYEQYF. CDR3 DNA sequence: TGTGCCAGCAGCGGGTACCAAGGGGCAGGGGGTAGGTACGAGCAGTACTTC.

This chain uses TRBV10-1 with TRBJ2-1; TRBD2 agrees at 13 bases. The CDR3 length is 15 residues. Trimming removed 5 bases from V and 7 bases from J; junction bases left unmatched: 5. Germline CDR1 and CDR2: WNHNN and SYGVQD (reference sequence). CDR3 sequence reads: CASSSGLAGLNEQFF. The DNA of the CDR3 is TGCGCCAGCAGTTCGGGACTAGCGGGGCTGAATGAGCAGTTCTTC.

J is TRBJ1-4 and V is TRBV19, with D possibly TRBD1 on 6 matching bases. The CDR3 has 16 residues. Trimming took 3 bases from V and 4 from J, leaving 15 bases between them. CDR1 LNHDA and CDR2 SQIVND come from the germline V gene (reference sequence). For the CDR3, the DNA is TGTGCCAGTAGTATCGCTGGGGGCGCAGGTAATGAAAAACTGTTTTTT. It codes for CASSIAGGAGNEKLFF.

This clone showed up just a few times. The V and J genes are TRBV29-1 and TRBJ1-2, with 8 bases that match TRBD1. V trimming: 4 bases; J trimming: 8 bases; junction bases outside the gene matches: 21. The CDR3 totals 17 residues. The germline V gene has CDR1 SQVTM and CDR2 ANQGSEA. CDR3 sequence reads: CSVVFLGTGLSSVGYTF. The CDR3, as DNA: TGCAGCGTTGTCTTTTTGGGGACAGGCCTCTCGTCGGTCGGCTACACCTTC.